This TCR beta chain was recorded in a study of technical replicates of blood from four donors. This table comes from immunoSEQ multiplex PCR, and its TCRdb copy is limited to in-frame clones, with some not included. Of 80,000 to 100,000 clones in the sample, about 92% were seen once. Trimming at V came to 5 bases and at J to 3 bases, leaving 6 bases not matched to a gene. The V gene's germline CDR1 is SGHTA and CDR2 FQGNSA. This CDR3 is 15 amino acids long. The sequencing input was T cells isolated from PBMCs. The chain has TRBV7-2 and TRBJ1-3, with TRBD1 matching over 8 bases. This clonotype was obtained from a human donor in good health. CDR3 in amino acids: CASSPYRGVGNTIYF. For the CDR3, the DNA is TGTGCCAGCAGCCCCTACAGGGGGGTTGGAAACACCATATATTTT.